These 24 T cell receptor beta chains came from one sample sequenced in a study of blood T cell repertoires in COVID-19. Profiling relied on immunoSEQ multiplex PCR, and the TCRdb table lists in-frame clones only, not all of them. This sample yields under 150,000 clones, of which 70% to 90% are seen a single time; 10% to 15% belongs to the top ten. Material: peripheral blood. These receptors were taken from a man aged 55 to 70 with active or convalescent COVID-19.

The chain is built from TRBV9 and TRBJ2-5; 10 nucleotides match TRBD2. This CDR3 is built from 16 residues. V trimming: 0 bases; J trimming: 2 bases; junction bases outside the gene matches: 4. Germline CDR1 and CDR2: SGDLS and YYNGEE. The CDR3 loop reads CASSVVPSGSQETQYF. DNA of the CDR3: TGTGCCAGCAGCGTAGTGCCTAGCGGGAGTCAAGAGACCCAGTACTTC.

This chain uses TRBV7-2 with TRBJ1-2, with D uncertain. V lost 0 bases and J lost 6, with 11 bases in between. The CDR3 loop spans 14 amino acids. Germline lookup yields CDR1 SGHTA and CDR2 FQGNSA. This chain's CDR3 is CASSLAGRADGYTF. In DNA, the CDR3 is TGTGCCAGCAGCTTAGCGGGCAGAGCAGATGGCTACACCTTC.

A single count supports this clone. V is TRBV5-1 and J is TRBJ2-3, with 8 bases identical to TRBD2. The CDR3 loop spans 15 amino acids. After removal of 4 bases from V and 6 bases from J, the junction contained 10 bases not matched to a gene. Per the germline V gene, CDR1 is SGHRS and CDR2 is YFSETQ. The CDR3 bases are TGCGCCAGCAGCCTCAGACTTAGCGGGACTGATACGCAGTATTTT. Encoded protein: CASSLRLSGTDTQYF.

The V gene is TRBV6-2 or TRBV6-3, the J gene TRBJ2-7, with D possibly matching TRBD1 (6 bases). The germline CDR1 and CDR2 sequences are MNHEY and SVGEGT. V was pared by 2 bases and J by 3 bases, with 14 bases between. This CDR3 comprises 15 residues. In DNA, the CDR3 is TGTGCCAGCAGTTACAGGACAGAGGCCCTCTACGAGCAGTACTTC. This codes for CASSYRTEALYEQYF.

J is TRBJ2-2 and V is TRBV29-1; tentative D call: TRBD1 (6 bases). With 7 bases removed from V and 1 base from J, the gap between germline ends came to 13 bases. Germline assignment: CDR1 SQVTM and CDR2 ANQGSEA. CDR3 length: 14 amino acids. The CDR3 DNA reads as TGCAGCGCCCGGACAGACTGGAACACCGGGGAGCTGTTTTTT. Its protein is CSARTDWNTGELFF.

This chain joins TRBV7-9 and TRBJ1-4; D may be TRBD1 (6 bases). The CDR3 length is 17 residues. Germline assignment: CDR1 SEHNR and CDR2 FQNEAQ (reference sequence). The V end lost 4 bases, the J end lost 0 bases, and 15 bases lay between the germline ends. The CDR3 loop reads CASSSVYREATNEKLFF. The CDR3 nucleotides are TGTGCCAGCAGCTCTGTGTACAGGGAAGCAACTAATGAAAAACTGTTTTTT.

This chain joins TRBV5-1 and TRBJ1-2, with 7 bases aligning to TRBD1. The junction had 8 bases not matched to a gene; V was cut back by 5 bases and J by 7 bases. The CDR3 is 13 residues long. The germline V gene encodes CDR1 SGHRS and CDR2 YFSETQ. CDR3 in amino acids: CASRAEGATGYTF. As DNA, the CDR3 is TGCGCCAGCAGAGCTGAGGGGGCCACTGGCTACACCTTC.

This chain joins TRBV20-1 and TRBJ1-6, with D possibly TRBD1 on 5 matching bases. V was pared by 7 bases and J by 9 bases, with 10 bases between. This CDR3 is 11 amino acids long. Per the germline V gene, CDR1 is DFQATT and CDR2 is SNEGSKA (reference sequence). The CDR3 sequence: CSGQGGSPLHF. The DNA of the CDR3 is TGCAGTGGGCAGGGCGGTTCACCCCTCCACTTT.

This sequence joins TRBV18 and TRBJ2-3, with 7 bases lining up with TRBD1. CDR1 is KGHSH and CDR2 is LQKENI in the germline V gene. The CDR3 runs 15 residues. Trimming at V came to 2 bases and at J to 1 base, leaving 3 bases not matched to a gene. The CDR3 spells CASSPGQARTDTQYF. Here the CDR3 DNA reads TGTGCCAGCTCACCAGGACAGGCCCGCACAGATACGCAGTATTTT.

The count of this clone is one. This chain links TRBV19 with TRBJ2-7; 9 nucleotides align to TRBD2. This CDR3 region has 14 residues. Germline V CDR1 and CDR2: LNHDA, SQIVND (reference sequence). The ends lost 7 bases at V and 2 bases at J; junction bases unmatched: 6. The CDR3 DNA is TGTGCCAGTAACCCTAGCGGGATCGCCTACGAGCAGTACTTC. It translates to CASNPSGIAYEQYF.

The rearrangement joins TRBV28 to TRBJ1-2, with a weak D call TRBD1 (5 bases). This CDR3 comprises 14 residues. CDR1 and CDR2 (germline): MDHEN, SYDVKM. The V gene lost 7 bases and the J gene lost 3 bases, with 15 bases spanning the gap. CDR3 DNA: TGTGCCAGCAAGATTGGGGGGGGAGACTATGGCTACACCTTC. It codes for CASKIGGGDYGYTF.

The CDR3 sequence: CASSFAEGSSGRAGEQFF. CDR3 sequence (DNA): TGTGCCAGCAGCTTTGCGGAGGGGTCTAGCGGGAGAGCTGGGGAGCAGTTCTTC. The J gene is TRBJ2-1, the V gene TRBV7-6; 10 bases agree with TRBD2. CDR3 size: 18 residues. CDR1 is SGHVS, CDR2 FNYEAQ, per germline. V was clipped by 3 bases and J by 10 bases; unmatched bases: 18.

The V call is TRBV6-2 or TRBV6-3, the J call TRBJ1-2; TRBD1 is a possible D gene (6 bases). The germline V and J ends were trimmed by 5 bases and 2 bases, with 15 bases remaining between them. CDR3 length: 15 amino acids. Germline values: CDR1 MNHEY, CDR2 SVGEGT. The CDR3 DNA reads TGTGCCAGCAGTCGTCCCTTGGGGGCCAACTATGGCTACACCTTC. Protein: CASSRPLGANYGYTF.

The chain has TRBV27 and TRBJ1-2; TRBD1 is a possible D gene (6 bases). Germline loops: CDR1 MNHEY, CDR2 SMNVEV (reference sequence). This CDR3 region has 16 residues. Trimming pared 3 bases from V and 8 bases from J, leaving 22 bases between. The CDR3: CASSFRPPGVQGGYTF. The CDR3 DNA is TGTGCCAGCAGTTTTCGACCCCCAGGGGTTCAAGGAGGCTACACCTTC.

The J gene is TRBJ2-3, the V gene TRBV19; D possibly corresponds to TRBD2 (6 bases). CDR3 length equals 14 residues. Trimming shortened V by 6 bases and J by 1 base, and 11 bases separated the two germline ends. Germline V gene sequence: CDR1 LNHDA, CDR2 SQIVND (reference sequence). CDR3 amino acids: CASRMASGTDTQYF. The CDR3 DNA sequence: TGTGCCAGTAGGATGGCTAGCGGCACAGATACGCAGTATTTT. Complete variable domain (other parts from reference TRBV19 and TRBJ2-3): DGGITQSPKYLFRKEGQNVTLSCEQNLNHDAMYWYRQDPGQGLRLIYYSQIVNDFQKGDIAEGYSVSREKKESFPLTVTSAQKNPTAFYLCASRMASGTDTQYFGPGTRLTVL.

The chain carries TRBV19 and TRBJ1-1; D is unresolved. Germline V gene lookup returns CDR1 LNHDA and CDR2 SQIVND (reference sequence). V gave up 5 bases and J gave up 1 base, with 8 bases separating them. The CDR3 is 13 amino acids. The CDR3 region is CASSRLGNTEAFF. CDR3 coding DNA: TGTGCCAGTAGTCGTCTAGGGAACACTGAAGCTTTCTTT.

The gene calls are TRBV6-5 and TRBJ1-1; D is perhaps TRBD1 (5 bases). Germline V CDR1 and CDR2: MNHEY, SVGAGI. The CDR3 consists of 12 residues. V dropped 8 bases and J dropped 7 bases, with 14 bases sitting between them. The CDR3 nucleotides read TGTGCCAGCGCTAGGGGAGGGAATGAAGCTTTCTTT. Its translation: CASARGGNEAFF.

The gene calls are TRBV18 and TRBJ2-7, with a weak D call TRBD1 (5 bases). The CDR3 has 18 amino acids. Germline V lookup: CDR1 KGHSH, CDR2 LQKENI. V was clipped by 5 bases and J by 2 bases, with 25 bases between them. The CDR3 loop is CASSVLAPGIGIPYEQYF. In DNA form, the CDR3 reads TGTGCCAGCTCAGTGTTGGCACCAGGGATAGGAATCCCCTACGAGCAGTACTTC.

The rearrangement joins TRBV6-2 or TRBV6-3 to TRBJ2-7; TRBD2 might be the D (7 bases). V was pared by 2 bases and J by 5 bases, with 22 bases between. Germline V gives CDR1 MNHEY, CDR2 SVGEGT. This CDR3 is built from 17 residues. The CDR3 loop is CASSYRPVAGASHEQYF. CDR3 DNA sequence: TGTGCCAGCAGTTACCGCCCGGTCGCGGGGGCTTCCCACGAGCAGTACTTC.

V and J are TRBV18 and TRBJ2-7, with TRBD1 identical over 8 bases. V shed 4 bases and J 3 bases; nucleotides not matched to a gene: 5. The CDR3 runs to 14 residues. In germline, CDR1 is KGHSH, CDR2 LQKENI. This CDR3 is CASSLQTGGYEQYF. As DNA, the CDR3 is TGTGCCAGCTCACTTCAAACAGGGGGCTACGAGCAGTACTTC. Combining the CDR3 with reference TRBV18 and TRBJ2-7 gives the whole variable domain NAGVMQNPRHLVRRRGQEARLRCSPMKGHSHVYWYRQLPEEGLKFMVYLQKENIIDESGMPKERFSAEFPKEGPSILRIQQVVRGDSAAYFCASSLQTGGYEQYFGPGTRLTVT.

In this sample, this clone turned up once. The rearrangement links TRBV28 to TRBJ1-1; 9 positions match TRBD1. This CDR3 is 13 amino acids long. J gave up 4 bases and V 7 bases, and 4 bases lay outside the gene matches. The germline CDR1 and CDR2 sequences are MDHEN and SYDVKM. As DNA, the CDR3 is TGTGCCAGCACTGCGGGACAGGGCACTGAAGCTTTCTTT. Its translation: CASTAGQGTEAFF.

V gene TRBV3-1 (or the pseudogene TRBV3-2) combines with J gene TRBJ2-1; D might be TRBD2 (6 bases). From germline, CDR1 is LGHDT and CDR2 YNNKEL (reference sequence). The germline V and J ends were trimmed by 3 bases and 10 bases, with 22 bases remaining between them. The length of the CDR3 is 16 residues. In DNA, the CDR3 is TGTGCCAGCAGCCAGATGGGCGCGGGACCCTTGAGGGAGCAGTTCTTC. It translates to CASSQMGAGPLREQFF.

J is TRBJ1-2 and V is TRBV19, with 10 bases that match TRBD1. The J segment lost 0 bases and the V segment lost 5 bases, leaving 9 bases of the junction unmatched. Per germline, CDR1 LNHDA and CDR2 SQIVND (reference sequence). The CDR3 sequence is 17 residues long. The CDR3 bases are TGTGCCAGTAGTGGGGACAGGGGCCTCTCTCCTAACTATGGCTACACCTTC. This codes for CASSGDRGLSPNYGYTF. Variable domain in full (rest from reference TRBV19 and TRBJ1-2): DGGITQSPKYLFRKEGQNVTLSCEQNLNHDAMYWYRQDPGQGLRLIYYSQIVNDFQKGDIAEGYSVSREKKESFPLTVTSAQKNPTAFYLCASSGDRGLSPNYGYTFGSGTRLTVV.

The J gene is TRBJ2-7, the V gene TRBV18, with 8 nucleotides matching TRBD1. Germline loops: CDR1 KGHSH, CDR2 LQKENI. J was trimmed by 5 bases and V by 8 bases; bases with no gene match: 8. The CDR3 is made up of 13 amino acids. CDR3 in DNA: TGTGCCAGCACTACCGGGACAGGCCACGAGCAGTACTTC. Its translation is CASTTGTGHEQYF.